What follows are 22 T cell receptor beta chains derived from one specimen sequenced in a study of T cells after yellow fever vaccination. MiXCR, applied by TCRdb to the 5' RACE reads, yields one record per CDR3 protein. Here the sample spans about 160,000 distinct CDR3 sequences, around 9% being singletons. Specimen: CD8+ T cells sorted from PBMCs, collected 45 days after the yellow fever booster vaccination. Receptors originate from a young man who received the YFV17D yellow fever vaccine.

This clonotype has only a few counts. The chain joins TRBV13 to TRBJ2-1, with D hard to call. V was pared by 5 bases and J by 5 bases, with 10 bases between. The CDR3 sequence is 13 residues long. Germline-derived CDR1 and CDR2 are PRHDT and FYEKMQ (reference sequence). Here the CDR3 DNA reads TGTGCCAGCAGCCCGACTCTTAACAATGAGCAGTTCTTC. Protein product: CASSPTLNNEQFF. The full variable domain, rest sourced from reference TRBV13 and TRBJ2-1, is AAGVIQSPRHLIKEKRETATLKCYPIPRHDTVYWYQQGPGQDPQFLISFYEKMQSDKGSIPDRFSAQQFSDYHSELNMSSLELGDSALYFCASSPTLNNEQFFGPGTRLTVL.

This clonotype appeared many times. The chain is built from TRBV20-1 and TRBJ1-2; 8 bases are shared with TRBD1. The ends lost 4 bases at V and 2 bases at J; junction bases unmatched: 3. Per the germline V gene, CDR1 is DFQATT and CDR2 is SNEGSKA (reference sequence). CDR3 length: 13 amino acids. CDR3 residues: CSATGGLNYGYTF. The CDR3 DNA reads as TGCAGTGCTACAGGGGGCTTAAACTATGGCTACACCTTC.

The V call is TRBV9, the J call TRBJ2-5, with 8 positions matching TRBD1. Germline-derived CDR1 and CDR2 are SGDLS and YYNGEE. The junction had 8 bases not matched to a gene; V was cut back by 0 bases and J by 4 bases. The length of the CDR3 is 16 residues. For the CDR3, the DNA is TGTGCCAGCAGCGTAGATTGGGCAGGGGGCGGAGAGACCCAGTACTTC. As protein: CASSVDWAGGGETQYF.

The chain couples TRBV27 to TRBJ1-2; TRBD1 is a possible D gene (5 bases). Per germline, CDR1 MNHEY and CDR2 SMNVEV (reference sequence). V was clipped by 3 bases and J by 2 bases, with 13 bases between them. CDR3 length: 15 residues. The CDR3 DNA reads TGTGCCAGCAGTTTTCGCGGGCGGGGGAACTATGGCTACACCTTC. As protein: CASSFRGRGNYGYTF.

The V and J genes are TRBV2 and TRBJ2-7; a weak D match, TRBD2 (5 bases). V lost 2 bases and J 6 bases, leaving 17 bases between the germline ends. CDR3 size: 15 residues. Looked up from germline, CDR1 is SNHLY and CDR2 is FYNNEI. CDR3 sequence: CASSEPGLEVGEQYF. For the CDR3, the DNA is TGTGCCAGCAGTGAACCAGGACTCGAGGTGGGCGAGCAGTACTTC.

This clonotype occurred a few times. Here the CDR3 DNA reads TGCGCCAGTTCCGAGAGGGGGGGTGAGCAGTTCTTC. It encodes CASSERGGEQFF. The gene calls are TRBV4-1 and TRBJ2-1; a possible D gene is TRBD2 (7 bases). Trimming shortened V by 9 bases and J by 9 bases, and 15 bases separated the two germline ends. The CDR3 loop spans 12 amino acids. The germline V gene encodes CDR1 MGHRA and CDR2 YSYEKL.

This clonotype was detected ten times or more. This chain joins TRBV5-1 and TRBJ2-5; 12 nucleotides agree with TRBD2. Germline V lookup: CDR1 SGHRS, CDR2 YFSETQ. The CDR3 is 16 residues long. V gave up 4 bases and J gave up 1 base; unmatched junction bases: 5. The CDR3, as DNA: TGCGCCAGCAGCCCGACTAGCGGGGGCCCCCAAGAGACCCAGTACTTC. Amino acid sequence: CASSPTSGGPQETQYF.

This clonotype was observed many times. V usage is TRBV12-3 or TRBV12-4 and J usage is TRBJ1-2; D might be TRBD1 (6 bases). The germline V and J ends were trimmed by 5 bases and 7 bases, with 20 bases remaining between them. This CDR3 is built from 15 residues. CDR3 coding DNA: TGTGCCAGCAGTCTTTCTGTAGGGGGGATTTCTGGCTACACCTTC. Translating gives CASSLSVGGISGYTF.

The V and J genes are TRBV7-9 and TRBJ2-5, with 10 bases that match TRBD2. Germline trimming cut 6 bases from V and 2 bases from J; bases unmatched to any gene: 6. The CDR3 covers 15 residues. CDR1 is SEHNR and CDR2 is FQNEAQ in the germline V gene (reference sequence). The CDR3 here is CASRSSGGHQETQYF. In nucleotides, the CDR3 is TGTGCCAGCAGGTCTAGCGGGGGTCATCAAGAGACCCAGTACTTC. Full variable domain (outside the CDR3, taken from reference TRBV7-9 and TRBJ2-5): DTGVSQNPRHKITKRGQNVTFRCDPISEHNRLYWYRQTLGQGPEFLTYFQNEAQLEKSRLLSDRFSAERPKGSFSTLEIQRTEQGDSAMYLCASRSSGGHQETQYFGPGTRLLVL.

The chain joins TRBV12-3 or TRBV12-4 to TRBJ2-1; 15 bases agree with TRBD2. The CDR3 consists of 18 residues. V was pared by 5 bases and J by 2 bases, with 7 bases of the junction left unmatched. The CDR3, as DNA: TGTGCCAGCAGTCCCGGGACTAGCGGGGGGCTCGCCTACAATGAGCAGTTCTTC. Amino acid sequence: CASSPGTSGGLAYNEQFF.

The sample holds many counts of this clonotype. The chain couples TRBV5-1 to TRBJ1-1; D is uncertain. CDR1 and CDR2 from the germline V gene are SGHRS and YFSETQ. Deletions cut 2 bases from V and 0 bases from J, with 5 bases between. There are 13 residues in the CDR3. The CDR3: CASSFNLNTEAFF. Written as DNA, the CDR3 is TGCGCCAGCAGCTTCAACCTGAACACTGAAGCTTTCTTT.

This clonotype occurred a few times. The CDR3 coding sequence is TGTGCCAGCAGGGACGTCGGGGGTCCCGAGCAGTACGTC. It specifies CASRDVGGPEQYV. This chain uses TRBV6-6 with TRBJ2-7, with D possibly TRBD2 on 6 matching bases. The CDR3 is 13 amino acids. Between the trimmed V and J ends, which lost 6 bases and 6 bases, there was a span of 15 bases. Germline V gives CDR1 MNHNY, CDR2 SVGAGI (reference sequence).

This clonotype was counted between two and nine times. The chain carries TRBV10-3 and TRBJ2-7; D is possibly TRBD2 (6 bases). The V gene's germline CDR1 is ENHRY and CDR2 SYGVKD. V shed 0 bases and J shed 0 bases, with 15 bases lying between them. The CDR3 is 17 residues long. The CDR3 region is CAISESRDGSTSYEQYF. Written as DNA, the CDR3 is TGTGCCATCAGTGAGTCGCGGGACGGATCAACCTCCTACGAGCAGTACTTC.

This clonotype showed up just a few times. The rearrangement uses TRBV15 and TRBJ1-1; D ambiguous. Looked up from germline, CDR1 is LNHNV and CDR2 is YYDKDF (reference sequence). The V end was cut by 8 bases, the J end by 1 base, with 11 bases between. The CDR3 has 13 residues. CDR3 amino acids: CATGEIGNTEAFF. The CDR3 region has the DNA TGTGCCACCGGGGAAATAGGGAACACTGAAGCTTTCTTT.

The CDR3 loop reads CASGTTRATQYF. CDR3 coding DNA: TGTGCCAGCGGGACTACTCGGGCGACCCAGTACTTC. This sequence joins TRBV6-5 and TRBJ2-5, with 7 bases aligning to TRBD2. Germline V CDR1 and CDR2: MNHEY, SVGAGI. The CDR3 has 12 amino acids. The V gene end was trimmed by 8 bases and the J gene end by 7 bases; junction bases not matched to a gene: 7.

In this sample, this clonotype turned up a few times. The V call is TRBV5-1, the J call TRBJ1-1, with 7 bases lining up with TRBD1. CDR3 length: 14 amino acids. Germline CDR1 and CDR2: SGHRS and YFSETQ. V shed 3 bases, J shed 12 bases, and the junction held 14 bases outside the gene matches. CDR3 loop: CASSYHRGGGDSFF. CDR3 nucleotide sequence: TGCGCCAGCAGCTACCACAGGGGCGGCGGGGATTCTTTCTTT.

The chain has TRBV6-1 and TRBJ2-4; a possible D gene is TRBD2 (6 bases). The CDR3 covers 16 residues. CDR1 is MNHNS and CDR2 is SASEGT in the germline V gene. V lost 4 bases, J lost 0 bases, and 13 bases lay in between. The CDR3 here is CASSAGKGLAKNIQYF. The DNA of the CDR3 is TGTGCCAGCAGTGCAGGGAAGGGACTAGCCAAAAACATTCAGTACTTC.

Ten or more counts support this clonotype. V is TRBV6-5 and J is TRBJ1-2; D is undetermined. Germline CDR1 is MNHEY and CDR2 is SVGAGI. The CDR3 extends over 15 amino acids. Trimming removed 2 bases at V and 5 bases at J, with 15 bases between. The CDR3 loop is CASSYSPVSRYGYTF. CDR3 bases: TGTGCCAGCAGTTACAGCCCGGTTTCTCGGTATGGCTACACCTTC.

This clonotype was counted only a few times. The rearrangement joins TRBV7-9 to TRBJ2-1; perhaps TRBD2 as D (6 bases). V was clipped by 4 bases and J by 10 bases, with 23 bases between them. CDR3 length: 16 residues. Germline-derived CDR1 and CDR2 are SEHNR and FQNEAQ (reference sequence). The chain's CDR3 is CASSSLNGGPGEEQFF. The CDR3 bases are TGTGCCAGCAGCTCCTTAAATGGCGGTCCGGGGGAAGAGCAGTTCTTC.

Ten or more counts support this clonotype. This chain joins TRBV28 and TRBJ2-1, with D perhaps TRBD1 (5 bases). V lost 3 bases, J lost 7 bases, and 13 bases lay in between. CDR1 is MDHEN, CDR2 SYDVKM, per germline. The CDR3 has 14 residues. The CDR3 sequence is CASSLESGYNEQFF. The CDR3 coding sequence is TGTGCCAGCAGTTTGGAGTCAGGGTATAATGAGCAGTTCTTC.

CDR3 coding DNA: TGTGCCAGCAGTTTAGCGCCTGGGAACACTGAAGCTTTCTTT. It codes for CASSLAPGNTEAFF. This chain connects TRBV12-3 or TRBV12-4 to TRBJ1-1; no reliable D call. The V end lost 0 bases, the J end lost 1 base, and 6 bases lay between the germline ends. This CDR3 has 14 residues.

The table lists this clonotype with a few counts. The gene calls are TRBV7-4 and TRBJ1-5; 9 bases are shared with TRBD1. This CDR3 contains 16 residues. J lost 9 bases, V lost 6 bases, and 15 bases had no gene match. CDR1 and CDR2 (germline): SGHVT, SQSDAQ. DNA of the CDR3: TGTGCCAGCAGATCGAATCCGGGACAGGGTCTTTCGCCCCAGCATTTT. Its protein is CASRSNPGQGLSPQHF.